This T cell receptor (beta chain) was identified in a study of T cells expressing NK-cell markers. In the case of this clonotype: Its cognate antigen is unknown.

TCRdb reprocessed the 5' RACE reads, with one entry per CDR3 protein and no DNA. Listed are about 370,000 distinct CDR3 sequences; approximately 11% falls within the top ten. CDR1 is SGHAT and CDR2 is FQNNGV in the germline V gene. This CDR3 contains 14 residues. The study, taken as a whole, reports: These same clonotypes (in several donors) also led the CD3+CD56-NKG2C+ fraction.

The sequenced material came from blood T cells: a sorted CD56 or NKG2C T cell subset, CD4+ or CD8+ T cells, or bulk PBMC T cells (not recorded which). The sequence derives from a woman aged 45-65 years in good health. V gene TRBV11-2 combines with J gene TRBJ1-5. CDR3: CASSFQLTNQPQHF. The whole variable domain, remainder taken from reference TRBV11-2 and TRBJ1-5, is EAGVAQSPRYKIIEKRQSVAFWCNPISGHATLYWYQQILGQGPKLLIQFQNNGVVDDSQLPKDRFSAERLKGVDSTLKIQPAKLEDSAVYLCASSFQLTNQPQHFGDGTRLSIL.